This T cell receptor beta chain was sequenced for a study of cytomegalovirus exposure and HLA in healthy donors. Comments on this clone: Its target is unknown.

The V and J ends lost 0 bases and 2 bases respectively, with 16 bases between them. From germline, CDR1 is MGHRA and CDR2 YSYEKL. CDR3 length equals 17 residues. The study's findings and limits: The study carried out a later analysis of TCR beta sequences. It associated some 17,000 of them with specific HLA alleles at a false discovery rate of 0.05.

PCR primers comprised 60 Vbeta and 13 Jbeta primers. Clones were read by immunoSEQ multiplex PCR, and TCRdb kept only the in-frame ones, dropping some. The table includes about 160,000 clones, 70% to 80% detected once. This receptor was obtained from a man aged 50 or older in good health and CMV-seropositive. The chain has TRBV4-1 and TRBJ1-2; D ambiguous. Sequences were obtained from PBMCs. CDR3 region: CASSQDSSWAYNYGYTF. The CDR3 DNA reads as TGCGCCAGCAGCCAAGATTCTAGCTGGGCATACAACTATGGCTACACCTTC.